This T cell receptor (beta chain) stems from a study of blood T cell repertoires in COVID-19. About the study: Acute and convalescent COVID-19 specimens originated in the United States, Italy and Spain. PBMCs, B-cell-depleted T cells, or T cells provided the cDNA or gDNA that made up the material.

There are 14 residues in the CDR3. Unmatched junction bases numbered 4, after V lost 4 bases and J lost 3 bases. CDR1 and CDR2 (germline): SQVTM, ANQGSEA. Profiling relied on immunoSEQ multiplex PCR, and the TCRdb table lists in-frame clones only, not all of them. The top ten clones hold around 1.5% of a sample with around 200,000 clones, 88% of them seen once. The sequence was obtained from a man aged 18 to 29 with active or convalescent COVID-19. The chain carries TRBV29-1 and TRBJ2-1; TRBD1 matches at 9 bases. Sequenced input: peripheral blood. CDR3 sequence (DNA): TGCAGCGTTGGAAGACAGGGGGTCTACAATGAGCAGTTCTTC. As protein: CSVGRQGVYNEQFF.